This entry features one T cell receptor beta chain sequence. V was trimmed by 3 bases and J by 6 bases, leaving 14 bases between them. This CDR3 comprises 14 residues. Germline CDR1 and CDR2: SGHAT and FQNNGV. Method: immunoSEQ multiplex PCR; TCRdb's copy keeps in-frame clones and lacks some. Here the sample spans around 140,000 clones, roughly 90% being singletons. The data were obtained in a study of T cell responses to AZD1222 COVID-19 vaccine. J is TRBJ1-2 and V is TRBV11-2; D call uncertain. Sequences were derived from peripheral blood, sampled 28 days after the second AZD1222 dose. This sequence was found in an adult who received the AZD1222 COVID-19 vaccine. CDR3 sequence reads: CASSFIPDWDGYTF. DNA for the CDR3: TGTGCCAGCAGCTTTATACCGGACTGGGATGGCTACACCTTC.